This is a list of T cell receptor beta chains from one sample in a study of early T cells in non-severe SARS-CoV-2 infection. TCRdb passed the 5' RACE reads through MiXCR, listing each CDR3 protein once. The table shows more than 90,000 distinct CDR3 sequences, with less than 15% occurring only once. Sequenced sample: whole blood. The receptors were sampled from an adult who was a healthcare worker with PCR-confirmed SARS-CoV-2 infection or an uninfected control (not recorded which). CDR3s include the opening cysteine and the closing phenylalanine or tryptophan. D genes are given only for firm matches. Clone size is stated in some rows and not others, as once, few, many or a class when expanded.

d_call	clone_size	j_call	v_call	cdr3_aa	cdr3_nt
-	-	TRBJ1-5	TRBV6-1	CASRINSNQPQHF	TGTGCCAGTAGGATCAATAGCAATCAGCCCCAGCATTTT
-	many	TRBJ1-3	TRBV4-1	CASSQDWGPIYF	TGCGCCAGCAGCCAAGATTGGGGACCCATATATTTT
-	few	TRBJ2-6	TRBV29-1	CSAGETGANVLTF	TGCAGCGCTGGGGAAACTGGGGCCAACGTCCTGACTTTC
TRBD2	-	TRBJ2-4	TRBV29-1	CSVEGLAGGPINIQYF	TGCAGCGTTGAAGGACTAGCGGGGGGGCCAATCAACATTCAGTACTTC
-	-	TRBJ2-7	TRBV11-2	CASSLGRQGFNEQYF	TGTGCCAGCAGCTTAGGTCGGCAGGGATTTAACGAGCAGTACTTC
TRBD2	many	TRBJ2-5	TRBV9	CASSSLLAGAQETQYF	TGTGCCAGCAGCTCGCTCCTAGCGGGGGCGCAAGAGACCCAGTACTTC
-	few	TRBJ2-2	TRBV11-2	CASSLRAATGELFF	TGTGCCAGCAGCTTAAGGGCAGCGACCGGGGAGCTGTTTTTT
TRBD2	-	TRBJ2-7	TRBV6-1	CASAPRRGSVHEQYF	TGTGCCAGCGCGCCGAGGCGGGGGAGTGTCCACGAGCAGTACTTC
-	few	TRBJ2-5	TRBV6-6	CASSSGQRETQYF	TGTGCCAGCAGCTCCGGACAGCGAGAGACCCAGTACTTC
TRBD2	once	TRBJ2-7	TRBV29-1	CSVGFSGGNEQYF	TGCAGCGTCGGTTTTAGCGGGGGTAACGAGCAGTACTTC
TRBD1	few	TRBJ1-6	TRBV4-2	CASSSTGGLSPLHF	TGTGCCAGCAGCTCAACAGGGGGGTTATCACCCCTCCACTTT
-	many	TRBJ1-4	TRBV28	CASTRSGAATNEKLFF	TGTGCCAGCACCAGAAGTGGAGCAGCAACTAATGAAAAACTGTTTTTT
-	many	TRBJ2-7	TRBV6-5	CASRWDPQTHEQYF	TGTGCCAGCAGATGGGACCCTCAGACCCACGAGCAGTACTTC
-	few	TRBJ2-3	TRBV12-3/TRBV12-4	CASSLGFWRAGSTDTQYF	TGTGCCAGCAGTTTAGGTTTCTGGCGCGCGGGGAGCACAGATACGCAGTATTTT
-	-	TRBJ1-4	TRBV6-6	CASSPRWELFF	TGTGCCAGCAGTCCCCGTTGGGAACTGTTTTTT
-	many	TRBJ1-6	TRBV4-3	CASSPGAQNSPLHF	TGCGCCAGCAGCCCCGGAGCGCAGAATTCACCCCTCCACTTT
-	-	TRBJ2-1	TRBV28	CASSSLDRYAYNEQFF	TGTGCCAGCAGTTCCCTTGACCGATACGCTTACAATGAGCAGTTCTTC
TRBD2	-	TRBJ2-7	TRBV5-1	CASSAASGPGEQYF	TGCGCCAGCAGCGCCGCTAGCGGACCCGGAGAGCAGTACTTC
TRBD1	few	TRBJ1-1	TRBV6-5	CASSYGTGLLEAFF	TGTGCCAGCAGTTACGGGACAGGCCTTCTTGAAGCTTTCTTT
-	-	TRBJ1-2	TRBV28	CASSLSQHYGYTF	TGTGCCAGCAGTTTATCCCAGCACTATGGCTACACCTTC
-	few	TRBJ2-1	TRBV11-2	CASSSLKTPEQFF	TGTGCCAGCAGCTCCCTGAAGACCCCCGAGCAGTTCTTC
-	-	TRBJ2-3	TRBV29-1	CSVEGGSGTDTQYF	TGCAGCGTTGAAGGAGGTAGCGGCACAGATACGCAGTATTTT
TRBD1	few	TRBJ2-7	TRBV4-1	CASSQDRTAAPYEQYF	TGCGCCAGCAGCCAGGACAGGACAGCAGCCCCCTACGAGCAGTACTTC
-	few	TRBJ2-2	TRBV28	CASSPPRDTGTTGELFF	TGTGCCAGCAGCCCCCCGCGGGACACAGGCACCACCGGGGAGCTGTTTTTT
-	few	TRBJ2-1	TRBV14	CASSPGVRDEQFF	TGTGCCAGCAGCCCGGGAGTTCGGGATGAGCAGTTCTTC
TRBD1	-	TRBJ1-1	TRBV29-1	CSVEQGVAEAFF	TGCAGCGTAGAACAGGGGGTTGCTGAAGCTTTCTTT
-	-	TRBJ1-2	TRBV28	CASRAPGRSYGYTF	TGTGCCAGCAGAGCCCCGGGACGAAGCTATGGCTACACCTTC
-	-	TRBJ2-7	TRBV4-2	CASSQEETATYEQYF	TGTGCCAGCAGCCAAGAAGAGACAGCTACCTACGAGCAGTACTTC
-	-	TRBJ1-1	TRBV7-9	CASSLSSNTEAFF	TGTGCCAGCAGCTTATCGTCAAACACTGAAGCTTTCTTT
-	-	TRBJ2-7	TRBV29-1	CSVGKAYEQYF	TGCAGCGTAGGTAAGGCCTACGAGCAGTACTTC
TRBD1	many	TRBJ2-2	TRBV6-2/TRBV6-3	CASSDHPGQGGTGELFF	TGTGCCAGCAGTGACCATCCGGGACAGGGGGGAACCGGGGAGCTGTTTTTT
-	few	TRBJ2-4	TRBV6-1	CASSEEGKFAKNIQYF	TGTGCCAGCAGTGAAGAGGGGAAGTTTGCCAAAAACATTCAGTACTTC
-	few	TRBJ2-1	TRBV2	CASGPGPYNEQFF	TGTGCCAGCGGTCCGGGGCCCTACAATGAGCAGTTCTTC
-	-	TRBJ2-7	TRBV29-1	CSVLGGGRYEQYF	TGCAGCGTCCTAGGAGGGGGCCGCTACGAGCAGTACTTC
-	-	TRBJ1-2	TRBV28	CASSLLQAGYTF	TGTGCCAGCAGTTTATTGCAGGCTGGCTACACCTTC
-	few	TRBJ1-3	TRBV7-9	CASSSQISGNTIYF	TGTGCCAGCAGCTCCCAGATCTCTGGAAACACCATATATTTT
TRBD1	few	TRBJ2-7	TRBV7-8	CASSLDTGALREQYF	TGTGCCAGCAGCTTAGATACAGGGGCATTGAGGGAGCAGTACTTC
TRBD1	few	TRBJ1-3	TRBV7-2	CASTRTGSSGNTIYF	TGTGCCAGCACACGGACAGGTTCCTCTGGAAACACCATATATTTT
TRBD1	-	TRBJ1-3	TRBV28	CASRKGQGAKDTIYF	TGTGCCAGCAGAAAAGGACAGGGGGCTAAGGACACCATATATTTT
TRBD1	-	TRBJ1-6	TRBV27	CASSQDRGSYNSPLHF	TGTGCCAGCAGTCAAGACAGGGGCTCCTATAATTCACCCCTCCACTTT
-	-	TRBJ1-3	TRBV28	CASRTGPPENTIYF	TGTGCCAGCAGAACGGGTCCCCCTGAAAACACCATATATTTT
TRBD1	many	TRBJ2-5	TRBV25-1	CASSEYVGQGEIQETQYF	TGTGCCAGCAGTGAATACGTCGGACAGGGAGAAATCCAAGAGACCCAGTACTTC
-	-	TRBJ2-4	TRBV10-3	CAISENFQNPETSIQYF	TGTGCCATCAGTGAAAACTTCCAGAATCCCGAAACGTCCATTCAGTACTTC
TRBD1	few	TRBJ1-1	TRBV5-1	CASSPRTGGGAEAFF	TGCGCCAGCAGCCCTCGGACAGGGGGAGGTGCTGAAGCTTTCTTT
TRBD1	-	TRBJ1-2	TRBV7-2	CASSLESGTGGTYGYTF	TGTGCCAGCAGCTTAGAGAGCGGGACAGGGGGAACCTATGGCTACACCTTC
-	-	TRBJ1-2	TRBV12-3/TRBV12-4	CASSVGTTYGYTF	TGTGCCAGCAGCGTCGGGACAACGTATGGCTACACCTTC
-	many	TRBJ2-7	TRBV20-1	CSARLPRGTTYEQYF	TGCAGTGCTCGCCTACCCCGGGGGACCACCTACGAGCAGTACTTC
-	few	TRBJ2-2	TRBV4-1	CASSQDQQGRGGELFF	TGCGCCAGCAGCCAAGATCAACAGGGTAGAGGCGGGGAGCTGTTTTTT
TRBD1	many	TRBJ1-3	TRBV14	CASSSTGAGNTIYF	TGTGCCAGCAGCAGTACAGGGGCCGGAAACACCATATATTTT
TRBD1	few	TRBJ1-5	TRBV6-5	CASRPDRGNQPQHF	TGTGCCAGCAGACCAGACAGGGGCAATCAGCCCCAGCATTTT
TRBD1	-	TRBJ2-1	TRBV11-2	CASSMNRGNNEQFF	TGTGCCAGCAGTATGAACAGGGGGAACAATGAGCAGTTCTTC
TRBD1	few	TRBJ2-3	TRBV28	CASGGSTGMSDTQYF	TGTGCCAGCGGGGGATCGACAGGGATGAGTGATACGCAGTATTTT
-	many	TRBJ2-2	TRBV4-3	CASSQVGPAGPGELFF	TGCGCCAGCAGCCAAGTGGGACCCGCCGGACCCGGGGAGCTGTTTTTT